The rows below give T cell receptor beta chains drawn from one sample of a study of blood T cell repertoires in COVID-19. Profiled with immunoSEQ multiplex PCR; TCRdb holds only in-frame clones, not every one. The data show about 380,000 clones, 70% to 85% seen once. Sequencing input: peripheral blood. The receptors shown here come from a human donor with acute or convalescent COVID-19. The donor label of this sample is uncertain. The CDR3 runs from the conserved cysteine through the conserved F or W. Each record gives: D gene, J gene, V gene, clone size, CDR3 protein, CDR3 DNA. The D gene is left open where the match is weak. Clone size is stated in some rows and not others, as once, few, many or a class when expanded.

>-|TRBJ1-5|TRBV28|-
CASSPDSNQPQHF
TGTGCCAGCAGTCCAGATAGCAATCAGCCCCAGCATTTT
>-|TRBJ1-1|TRBV3-1/TRBV3-2|-
CASSQRGGTEAFF
TGTGCCAGCAGCCAAAGGGGGGGAACTGAAGCTTTCTTT
>TRBD1|TRBJ2-1|TRBV3-1/TRBV3-2|-
CASSRRTGFDNEQFF
TGTGCCAGCAGCCGTAGGACAGGGTTCGACAATGAGCAGTTCTTC
>-|TRBJ2-7|TRBV11-1|-
CASSLGNTGLSYEQYF
TGTGCCAGCAGCTTAGGGAATACAGGGTTGTCCTACGAGCAGTACTTC
>-|TRBJ2-7|TRBV18|-
CASSPDLEGEQYF
TGTGCCAGCTCACCCGACCTGGAGGGCGAGCAGTACTTC
>TRBD1|TRBJ1-5|TRBV28|-
CASSHATGALFLNQPQHF
TGTGCCAGCAGCCACGCGACAGGGGCGCTCTTCCTCAATCAGCCCCAGCATTTT
>-|TRBJ2-7|TRBV5-1|-
CASSFWRGYEQYF
TGCGCCAGCAGCTTCTGGAGGGGATACGAGCAGTACTTC
>TRBD1|TRBJ1-2|TRBV6-5|few
CASGTANNYGYTF
TGTGCCAGCGGGACAGCTAATAACTATGGCTACACCTTC
>TRBD2|TRBJ2-1|TRBV27|-
CASSLGGGYNEQFF
TGTGCCAGCAGTTTGGGGGGGGGATACAATGAGCAGTTCTTC
>TRBD1|TRBJ2-2|TRBV14|few
CASSPNRGTTGELFF
TGTGCCAGCAGCCCAAACAGGGGGACCACCGGGGAGCTGTTTTTT
>-|TRBJ1-1|TRBV5-1|few
CASSFVVGRDTEAFF
TGCGCCAGCAGCTTCGTAGTAGGGAGGGACACTGAAGCTTTCTTT
>TRBD2|TRBJ2-1|TRBV7-9|-
CASSRSGRAYNEQFF
TGTGCCAGCAGCAGGAGCGGGAGAGCCTACAATGAGCAGTTCTTC
>TRBD1|TRBJ1-3|TRBV2|-
CASRGDSISGNTIYF
TGTGCCAGCAGGGGGGACAGTATCTCTGGAAACACCATATATTTT
>-|TRBJ2-7|TRBV5-1|few
CASSPDLTGEQYF
TGCGCCAGCAGTCCAGACTTGACGGGCGAGCAGTACTTC
>-|TRBJ2-7|TRBV10-1|-
CASSEGDFPPYEQYF
TGCGCCAGCAGTGAGGGCGACTTCCCGCCCTACGAGCAGTACTTC
>-|TRBJ1-2|TRBV10-3|few
CAIGRAGYGYTF
TGTGCCATCGGCAGGGCAGGCTATGGCTACACCTTC
>-|TRBJ1-2|TRBV10-1|-
CASSSPGQKKIYNYGYTF
TGCGCCAGCAGTAGTCCCGGACAGAAGAAAATTTATAACTATGGCTACACCTTC
>-|TRBJ1-5|TRBV7-8|-
CASSLLGGGQPQHF
TGTGCCAGCAGCTTATTGGGGGGGGGACAGCCCCAGCATTTT
>-|TRBJ1-2|TRBV7-9|-
CASSPRGQSRYGYTF
TGTGCCAGCAGCCCCCGAGGACAGAGCCGCTATGGCTACACCTTC
>TRBD1|TRBJ1-1|TRBV29-1|-
CSARVGGQGGNTEAFF
TGCAGCGCCAGGGTTGGGGGACAGGGGGGAAACACTGAAGCTTTCTTT
>TRBD1|TRBJ1-2|TRBV5-1|few
CASSPGQAANYGYTF
TGCGCCAGCAGCCCGGGACAGGCCGCTAACTATGGCTACACCTTC
>-|TRBJ2-1|TRBV28|-
CASSFRGPQFF
TGTGCCAGCAGTTTCAGAGGGCCCCAGTTCTTC
>-|TRBJ1-5|TRBV19|-
CASSRMRGSDQPQHF
TGTGCCAGTAGTAGAATGCGGGGGTCTGATCAGCCCCAGCATTTT
>TRBD1|TRBJ1-2|TRBV30|-
CAWSATGNHGYTF
TGTGCCTGGAGTGCGACAGGGAACCATGGCTACACCTTC
>-|TRBJ1-1|TRBV19|few
CASKTGGIIVGTEAFF
TGTGCCAGTAAAACGGGGGGGATTATTGTGGGCACTGAAGCTTTCTTT
>-|TRBJ2-4|TRBV28|-
CASTDTAKNIQYF
TGTGCCAGCACCGACACAGCCAAAAACATTCAGTACTTC
>-|TRBJ2-7|TRBV9|-
CASSRGAIHEQYF
TGTGCCAGCAGCCGGGGGGCTATCCACGAGCAGTACTTC
>-|TRBJ2-4|TRBV30|-
CAWSAGVRIQYF
TGTGCCTGGAGTGCCGGGGTGCGCATTCAGTACTTC
>-|TRBJ1-3|TRBV30|few
CAWSVRVPLPGNTIYF
TGTGCCTGGAGTGTGAGGGTGCCTTTACCGGGAAACACCATATATTTT
>TRBD1|TRBJ1-2|TRBV24-1|few
CAVNSGGNYGYTF
TGTGCCGTGAACTCAGGGGGCAACTATGGCTACACCTTC
>-|TRBJ2-1|TRBV4-1|few
CASSPSSDSYNEQFF
TGCGCCAGCAGCCCGTCTAGCGACTCCTACAATGAGCAGTTCTTC
>-|TRBJ1-1|TRBV7-6|-
CASSLGGGEGAEAFF
TGTGCCAGCAGCTTAGGCGGAGGTGAGGGGGCTGAAGCTTTCTTT
>-|TRBJ1-3|TRBV2|-
CASSITRQTTGNTIYF
TGTGCCAGCAGTATCACGCGACAGACAACCGGAAACACCATATATTTT
>TRBD2|TRBJ2-1|TRBV10-1|-
CASSEGMGLAGSNEQFF
TGCGCCAGCAGTGAGGGTATGGGACTAGCGGGAAGTAATGAGCAGTTCTTC
>-|TRBJ2-7|TRBV2|-
CASSQGYEQYF
TGTGCCAGCAGCCAGGGGTACGAGCAGTACTTC
>TRBD1|TRBJ1-1|TRBV6-1|-
CASSDPGQGRFVEAFF
TGTGCCAGCAGTGATCCGGGACAGGGGCGGTTCGTTGAAGCTTTCTTT
>TRBD1|TRBJ1-1|TRBV3-1/TRBV3-2|-
CASSTQTQGLNTEAFF
TGTGCCAGCAGCACCCAAACACAGGGGCTGAACACTGAAGCTTTCTTT
>-|TRBJ2-6|TRBV5-4|-
CASSSAGGANVLTF
TGTGCCAGCAGCTCGGCAGGGGGGGCCAACGTCCTGACTTTC
>-|TRBJ2-3|TRBV5-6|once
CASSPRGGLYTQYF
TGTGCCAGCAGCCCTAGGGGGGGCCTATATACGCAGTATTTT
>-|TRBJ1-6|TRBV11-2|once
CASSSSSYNSPLHF
TGTGCCAGCAGCTCGAGCTCCTATAATTCACCCCTCCACTTT
>TRBD1|TRBJ1-2|TRBV5-1|once
CASSPGTGSGYTF
TGCGCCAGCAGCCCAGGGACAGGGAGCGGCTACACCTTC
>-|TRBJ1-4|TRBV14|-
CASSQGGLNEKLFF
TGTGCCAGCAGCCAAGGGGGCTTGAATGAAAAACTGTTTTTT
>-|TRBJ1-1|TRBV25-1|-
CASSEPLRTEAFF
TGTGCCAGCAGTGAGCCCTTGCGGACTGAAGCTTTCTTT
>TRBD2|TRBJ2-1|TRBV5-6|-
CASSLVGLAENNEQFF
TGTGCCAGCAGCTTGGTGGGGCTAGCGGAGAACAATGAGCAGTTCTTC
>TRBD2|TRBJ2-5|TRBV4-1|-
CASSQVGQRGGLETQYF
TGCGCCAGCAGCCAAGTCGGTCAGCGGGGGGGATTAGAGACCCAGTACTTC
>TRBD2|TRBJ2-1|TRBV11-2|once
CASSPGVSGRGYNEQFF
TGTGCCAGCAGCCCCGGGGTTAGCGGGAGGGGGTACAATGAGCAGTTCTTC